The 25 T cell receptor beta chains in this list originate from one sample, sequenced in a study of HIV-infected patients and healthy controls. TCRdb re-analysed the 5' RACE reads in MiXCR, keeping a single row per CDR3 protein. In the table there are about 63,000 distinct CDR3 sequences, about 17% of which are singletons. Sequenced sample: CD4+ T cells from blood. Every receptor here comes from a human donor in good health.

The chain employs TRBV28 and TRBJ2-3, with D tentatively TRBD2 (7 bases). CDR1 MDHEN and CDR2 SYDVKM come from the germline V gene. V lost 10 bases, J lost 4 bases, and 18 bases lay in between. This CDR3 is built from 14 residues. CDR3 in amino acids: CATQRGGAADTQYF. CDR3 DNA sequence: TGTGCCACACAGCGAGGGGGGGCCGCAGATACGCAGTATTTT.

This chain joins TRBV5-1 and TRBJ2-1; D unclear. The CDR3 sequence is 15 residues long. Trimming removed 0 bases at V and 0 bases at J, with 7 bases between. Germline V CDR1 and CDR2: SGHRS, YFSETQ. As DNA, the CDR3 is TGCGCCAGCAGCTTGGGCGAGAGCTCCTACAATGAGCAGTTCTTC. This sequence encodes CASSLGESSYNEQFF.

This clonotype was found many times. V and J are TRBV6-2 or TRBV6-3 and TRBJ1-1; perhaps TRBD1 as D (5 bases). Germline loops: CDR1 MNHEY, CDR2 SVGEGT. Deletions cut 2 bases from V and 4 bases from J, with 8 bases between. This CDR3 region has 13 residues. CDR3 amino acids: CASSYGGFTEAFF. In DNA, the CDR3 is TGTGCCAGCAGTTACGGGGGATTCACTGAAGCTTTCTTT.

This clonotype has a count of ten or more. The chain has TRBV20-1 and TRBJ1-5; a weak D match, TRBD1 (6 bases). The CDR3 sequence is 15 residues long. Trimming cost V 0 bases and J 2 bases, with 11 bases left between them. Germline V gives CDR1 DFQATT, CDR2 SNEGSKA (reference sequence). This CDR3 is CSARDNRAGNQPQHF. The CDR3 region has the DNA TGCAGTGCTAGAGATAACAGGGCGGGCAATCAGCCCCAGCATTTT.

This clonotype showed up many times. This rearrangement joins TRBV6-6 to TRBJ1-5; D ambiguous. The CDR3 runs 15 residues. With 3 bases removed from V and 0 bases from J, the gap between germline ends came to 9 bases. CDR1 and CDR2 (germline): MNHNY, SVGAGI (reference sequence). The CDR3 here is CASSYGGVSNQPQHF. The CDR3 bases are TGTGCCAGCAGTTATGGTGGGGTTAGCAATCAGCCCCAGCATTTT.

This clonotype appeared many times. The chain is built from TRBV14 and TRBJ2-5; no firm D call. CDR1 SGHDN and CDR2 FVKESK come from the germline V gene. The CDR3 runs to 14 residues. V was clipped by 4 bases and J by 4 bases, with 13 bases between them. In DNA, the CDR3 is TGTGCCAGCAGCCCCCGGGTACTGAGAGAGACCCAGTACTTC. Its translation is CASSPRVLRETQYF.

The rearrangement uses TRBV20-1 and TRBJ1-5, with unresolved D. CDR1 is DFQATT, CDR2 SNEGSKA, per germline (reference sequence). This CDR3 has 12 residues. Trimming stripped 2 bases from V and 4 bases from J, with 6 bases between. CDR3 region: CSARPANQPQHF. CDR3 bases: TGCAGTGCTAGACCCGCAAATCAGCCCCAGCATTTT.

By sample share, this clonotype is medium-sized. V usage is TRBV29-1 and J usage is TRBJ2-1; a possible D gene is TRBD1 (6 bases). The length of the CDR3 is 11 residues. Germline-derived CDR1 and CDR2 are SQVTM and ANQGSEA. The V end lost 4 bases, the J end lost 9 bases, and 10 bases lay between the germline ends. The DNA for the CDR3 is TGCAGCGTTGGCAGGGGTATTGAGCAGTTCTTC. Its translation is CSVGRGIEQFF.

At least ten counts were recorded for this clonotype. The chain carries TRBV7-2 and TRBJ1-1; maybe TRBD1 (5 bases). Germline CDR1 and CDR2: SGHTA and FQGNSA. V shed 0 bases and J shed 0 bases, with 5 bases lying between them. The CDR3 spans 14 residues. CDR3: CASSLAGLNTEAFF. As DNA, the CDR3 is TGTGCCAGCAGCTTAGCGGGACTGAACACTGAAGCTTTCTTT.

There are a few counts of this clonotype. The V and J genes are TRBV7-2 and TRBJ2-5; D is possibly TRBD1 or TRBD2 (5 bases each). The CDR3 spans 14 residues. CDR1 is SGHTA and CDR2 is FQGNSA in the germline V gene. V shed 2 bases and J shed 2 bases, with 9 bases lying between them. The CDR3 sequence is CASSLTGLQETQYF. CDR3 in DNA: TGTGCCAGCAGCTTAACGGGGCTTCAAGAGACCCAGTACTTC.

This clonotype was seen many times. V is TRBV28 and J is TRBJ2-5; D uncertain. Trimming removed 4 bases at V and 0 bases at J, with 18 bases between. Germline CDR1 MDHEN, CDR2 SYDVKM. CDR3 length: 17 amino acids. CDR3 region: CASSSDRARNYQETQYF. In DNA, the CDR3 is TGTGCCAGCAGTTCGGACCGAGCCCGTAATTACCAAGAGACCCAGTACTTC.

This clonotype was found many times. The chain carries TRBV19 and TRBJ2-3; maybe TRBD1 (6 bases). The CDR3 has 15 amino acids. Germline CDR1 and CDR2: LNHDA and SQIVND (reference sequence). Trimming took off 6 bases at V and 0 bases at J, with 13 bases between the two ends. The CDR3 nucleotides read TGTGCCAGTAGGCGTCAGGGGCCTAGCACAGATACGCAGTATTTT. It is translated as CASRRQGPSTDTQYF.

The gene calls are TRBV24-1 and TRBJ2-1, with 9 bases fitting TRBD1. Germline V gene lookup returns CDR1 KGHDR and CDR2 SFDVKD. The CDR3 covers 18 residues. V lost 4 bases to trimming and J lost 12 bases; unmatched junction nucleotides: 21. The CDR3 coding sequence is TGTGCCACCAGTGACCCAACTAGACAGGGGGATCGAGATTCGGTGCAGTTCTTC. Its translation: CATSDPTRQGDRDSVQFF.

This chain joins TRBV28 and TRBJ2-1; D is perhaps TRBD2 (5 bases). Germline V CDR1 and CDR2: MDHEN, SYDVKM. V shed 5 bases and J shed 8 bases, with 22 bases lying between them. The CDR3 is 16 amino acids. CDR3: CASSPTRVPVSDEQFF. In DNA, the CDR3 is TGTGCCAGCAGTCCCACTAGGGTCCCTGTAAGCGATGAGCAGTTCTTC.

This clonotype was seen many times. CDR3 bases: TGTGCCAGCAGTCATAGGCTCCAGGGATCGGCTGGCTACACCTTC. It encodes CASSHRLQGSAGYTF. The V call is TRBV12-3 or TRBV12-4, the J call TRBJ1-2; D is possibly TRBD1 (5 bases). Trimming shortened V by 5 bases and J by 7 bases, and 20 bases separated the two germline ends. The length of the CDR3 is 15 residues.

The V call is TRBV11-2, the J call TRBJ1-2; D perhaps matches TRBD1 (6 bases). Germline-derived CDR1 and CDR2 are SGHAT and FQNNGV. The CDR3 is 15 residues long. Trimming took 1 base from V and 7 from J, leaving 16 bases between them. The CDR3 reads CASSLGLQGEAGYTF. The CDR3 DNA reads TGTGCCAGCAGCTTAGGGTTACAGGGAGAAGCTGGCTACACCTTC.

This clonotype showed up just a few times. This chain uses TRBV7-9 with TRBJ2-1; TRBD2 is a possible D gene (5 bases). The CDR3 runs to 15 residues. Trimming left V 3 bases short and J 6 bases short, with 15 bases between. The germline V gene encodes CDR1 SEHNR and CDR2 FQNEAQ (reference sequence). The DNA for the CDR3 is TGTGCCAGCAGCTTGGGCGGGTCCTCGCTCAATGAGCAGTTCTTC. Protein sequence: CASSLGGSSLNEQFF.

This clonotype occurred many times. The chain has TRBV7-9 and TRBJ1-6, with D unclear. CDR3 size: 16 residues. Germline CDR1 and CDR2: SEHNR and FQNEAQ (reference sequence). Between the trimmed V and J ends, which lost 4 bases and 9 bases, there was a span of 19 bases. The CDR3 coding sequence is TGTGCCAGCAGCTCACCCGACCGAGGGATCACTTCACCCCTCCACTTT. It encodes CASSSPDRGITSPLHF.

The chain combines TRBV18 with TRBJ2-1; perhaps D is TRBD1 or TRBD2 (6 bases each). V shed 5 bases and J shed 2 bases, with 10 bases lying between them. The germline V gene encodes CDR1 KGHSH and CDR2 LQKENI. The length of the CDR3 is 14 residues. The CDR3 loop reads CASSGGGTYNEQFF. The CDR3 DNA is TGTGCCAGCTCAGGGGGCGGGACCTACAATGAGCAGTTCTTC.

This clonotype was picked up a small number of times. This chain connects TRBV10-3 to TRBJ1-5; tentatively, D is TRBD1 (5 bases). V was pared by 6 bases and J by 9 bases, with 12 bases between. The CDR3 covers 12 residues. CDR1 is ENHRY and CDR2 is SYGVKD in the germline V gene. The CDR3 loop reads CAIRDSVGPQHF. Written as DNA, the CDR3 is TGTGCCATCAGAGACAGCGTAGGGCCCCAGCATTTT.

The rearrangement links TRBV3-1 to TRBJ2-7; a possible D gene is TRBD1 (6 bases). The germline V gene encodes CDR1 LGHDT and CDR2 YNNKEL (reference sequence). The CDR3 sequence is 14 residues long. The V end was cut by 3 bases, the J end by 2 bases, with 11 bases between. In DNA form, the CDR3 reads TGTGCCAGCAGCCAGGGGACACTAGCCTACGAGCAGTACTTC. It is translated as CASSQGTLAYEQYF.

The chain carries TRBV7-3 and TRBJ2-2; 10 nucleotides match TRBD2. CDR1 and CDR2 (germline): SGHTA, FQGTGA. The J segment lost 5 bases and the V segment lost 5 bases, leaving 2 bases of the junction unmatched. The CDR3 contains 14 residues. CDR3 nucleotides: TGTGCCAGCAGCCTGGGACTAGCGACCGGGGAGCTGTTTTTT. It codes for CASSLGLATGELFF.

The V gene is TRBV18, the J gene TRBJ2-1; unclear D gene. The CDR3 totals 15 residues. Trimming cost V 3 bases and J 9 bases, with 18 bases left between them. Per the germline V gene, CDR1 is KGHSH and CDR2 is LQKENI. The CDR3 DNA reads TGTGCCAGCTCACCGGGCCGGGCCCTGTTAGGTGAGCAGTTCTTC. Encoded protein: CASSPGRALLGEQFF.

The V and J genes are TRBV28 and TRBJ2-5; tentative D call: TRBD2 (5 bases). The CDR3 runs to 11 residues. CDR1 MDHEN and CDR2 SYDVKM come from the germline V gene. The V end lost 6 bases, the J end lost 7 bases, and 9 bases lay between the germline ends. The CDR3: CASSRRGTQYF. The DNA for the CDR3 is TGTGCCAGCAGCCGACGGGGGACCCAGTACTTC.

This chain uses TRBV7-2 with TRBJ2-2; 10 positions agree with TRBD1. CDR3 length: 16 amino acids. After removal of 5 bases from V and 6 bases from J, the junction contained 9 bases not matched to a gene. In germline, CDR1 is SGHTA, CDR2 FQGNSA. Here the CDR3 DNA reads TGTGCCAGCAGCCGGGACAGGGGTAATGTCGCCGGGGAGCTGTTTTTT. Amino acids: CASSRDRGNVAGELFF.